These 5 T cell receptor beta chains were sequenced from one sample in a study of human thymus T cells. Repertoires were generated with immunoSEQ multiplex PCR, while TCRdb's copy carries only in-frame clones and drops some. The sample carries just over 45,000 clones, roughly 94% recorded once. Material: blood. All receptors come from a girl less than two years old with a congenital heart defect but otherwise immunologically healthy.

The V call is TRBV5-4, the J call TRBJ1-4; possibly TRBD1 for D (5 bases). V shed 0 bases and J shed 4 bases, with 7 bases lying between them. This CDR3 region has 14 residues. Per germline, CDR1 SGHNT and CDR2 YYREEE (reference sequence). The CDR3 DNA reads TGTGCCAGCAGCTTGGGACAGAGTAATGAAAAACTGTTTTTT. The encoded protein is CASSLGQSNEKLFF. The whole variable domain, filled in from reference TRBV5-4 and TRBJ1-4, reads ETGVTQSPTHLIKTRGQQVTLRCSSQSGHNTVSWYQQALGQGPQFIFQYYREEENGRGNFPPRFSGLQFPNYSSELNVNALELDDSALYLCASSLGQSNEKLFFGSGTQLSVL.

The V call is TRBV27, the J call TRBJ2-1; tentatively, D is TRBD1 (5 bases). Deletions cut 2 bases from V and 0 bases from J, with 11 bases between. The CDR3 is 16 residues long. Germline assignment: CDR1 MNHEY and CDR2 SMNVEV (reference sequence). CDR3 loop: CASSLTADSSYNEQFF. CDR3 nucleotides: TGTGCCAGCAGTTTAACGGCAGACAGCTCCTACAATGAGCAGTTCTTC.

The chain couples TRBV28 to TRBJ1-3; D is uncertain. This CDR3 has 12 amino acids. V dropped 2 bases and J dropped 11 bases, with 10 bases sitting between them. CDR1 is MDHEN and CDR2 is SYDVKM in the germline V gene. CDR3 in DNA: TGTGCCAGCAGTTTACCTGGAAGCGCCATATATTTT. Protein: CASSLPGSAIYF. The entire variable domain, with the rest obtained from reference TRBV28 and TRBJ1-3, is as follows: DVKVTQSSRYLVKRTGEKVFLECVQDMDHENMFWYRQDPGLGLRLIYFSYDVKMKEKGDIPEGYSVSREKKERFSLILESASTNQTSMYLCASSLPGSAIYFGEGSWLTVV.

V is TRBV4-2 and J is TRBJ2-1; D is ambiguous. In germline, CDR1 is LGHNA, CDR2 YNFKEQ. This CDR3 has 14 residues. Trimming left V 1 base short and J 6 bases short, with 10 bases between. The CDR3 nucleotides read TGTGCCAGCAGCCAAGCCCCCAGCACCAATGAGCAGTTCTTC. Its translation: CASSQAPSTNEQFF.

The chain is built from TRBV11-2 and TRBJ1-3, with D unresolved. This CDR3 comprises 13 residues. Germline V gene lookup returns CDR1 SGHAT and CDR2 FQNNGV. Trimming stripped 4 bases from V and 5 bases from J, with 9 bases between. The CDR3 here is CASSYRLRNTIYF. In DNA form, the CDR3 reads TGTGCCAGCAGCTACCGACTGAGAAACACCATATATTTT. Filled out from reference TRBV11-2 and TRBJ1-3, the complete variable domain reads EAGVAQSPRYKIIEKRQSVAFWCNPISGHATLYWYQQILGQGPKLLIQFQNNGVVDDSQLPKDRFSAERLKGVDSTLKIQPAKLEDSAVYLCASSYRLRNTIYFGEGSWLTVV.